A single sample is the source of the 20 T cell receptor beta chains below, sequenced in a study of blood T cell repertoires in COVID-19. Only in-frame clones appear in the TCRdb table, and some are missing; sequencing was by immunoSEQ multiplex PCR. The table has 200,000 to 250,000 clones, 80% seen once; the top ten hold 7.2%. The sequencing input was peripheral blood. These receptors were collected from a woman in her 70s with acute or convalescent COVID-19.

The chain links TRBV7-2 to TRBJ2-3, with TRBD2 matching over 11 bases. Trimming cost V 5 bases and J 2 bases; bases outside gene matches: 12. This CDR3 is built from 18 residues. Germline CDR1 and CDR2: SGHTA and FQGNSA. In DNA form, the CDR3 reads TGTGCCAGCAGCCGCATGGGACTAGCGGAGGTAATCACAGATACGCAGTATTTT. Its protein is CASSRMGLAEVITDTQYF.

This rearrangement joins TRBV2 to TRBJ2-2; maybe TRBD1 (6 bases). V lost 2 bases to trimming and J lost 6 bases, with 10 bases between them. Germline V CDR1 and CDR2: SNHLY, FYNNEI. This CDR3 comprises 14 residues. DNA of the CDR3: TGTGCCAGCAGTGAATCAGGGGCGCCCGGGGAGCTGTTTTTT. Translated: CASSESGAPGELFF.

V is TRBV6-2 or TRBV6-3 and J is TRBJ1-3; possibly TRBD1 for D (5 bases). Germline V gene data show CDR1 as MNHEY and CDR2 as SVGEGT. This CDR3 comprises 16 residues. V was clipped by 5 bases and J by 0 bases, with 14 bases between them. CDR3 coding DNA: TGTGCCAGCAGTCCGCGACAGTTATACTCTGGAAACACCATATATTTT. Residues: CASSPRQLYSGNTIYF.

This clone was seen only once. The chain combines TRBV19 with TRBJ2-3, with 8 bases aligning to TRBD1. This CDR3 has 20 residues. CDR1 is LNHDA and CDR2 is SQIVND in the germline V gene (reference sequence). The V segment lost 2 bases and the J segment 1 base; nucleotides outside the gene matches: 17. DNA of the CDR3: TGTGCCAGTAGTATAAGCGGCAGGGGGCAATTGGGACCGCGCACAGATACGCAGTATTTT. Translation: CASSISGRGQLGPRTDTQYF.

V gene TRBV11-3 combines with J gene TRBJ2-3; D is undetermined. The germline V and J ends were trimmed by 5 bases and 2 bases, with 14 bases remaining between them. The CDR3 is made up of 15 amino acids. Germline CDR1 and CDR2: SGHNT and YENEEA. CDR3 nucleotide sequence: TGTGCCAGCAGCGCCCCCGGAGTAGCCACAGATACGCAGTATTTT. Its translation: CASSAPGVATDTQYF.

The chain combines TRBV5-8 with TRBJ1-1; 7 bases line up with TRBD1. The CDR3 has 13 amino acids. Trimming cost V 6 bases and J 0 bases; bases outside gene matches: 2. Germline CDR1 is SGHTS and CDR2 is YDEGEE. The CDR3 nucleotides are TGTGCCAGCACGGGACAGTTGAACACTGAAGCTTTCTTT. This translates into CASTGQLNTEAFF.

This clone was picked up a small number of times. This chain uses TRBV9 with TRBJ1-1; D is undetermined. The V end lost 2 bases, the J end lost 1 base, and 6 bases lay between the germline ends. Per germline, CDR1 SGDLS and CDR2 YYNGEE. The CDR3 has 13 residues. This CDR3 reads CASSVFQNTEAFF. CDR3 coding DNA: TGTGCCAGCAGCGTTTTCCAGAACACTGAAGCTTTCTTT. Combining the CDR3 with reference TRBV9 and TRBJ1-1 gives the whole variable domain DSGVTQTPKHLITATGQRVTLRCSPRSGDLSVYWYQQSLDQGLQFLIQYYNGEERAKGNILERFSAQQFPDLHSELNLSSLELGDSALYFCASSVFQNTEAFFGQGTRLTVV.

The CDR3 region has the DNA TGTGCCAGCAGCCAAGAGTGGGGGGGCCCCACCGGGGAGCTGTTTTTT. Translating it yields CASSQEWGGPTGELFF. This rearrangement joins TRBV3-1 (or the pseudogene TRBV3-2) to TRBJ2-2; maybe TRBD2 (7 bases). V was trimmed by 0 bases and J by 4 bases, leaving 12 bases between them. The CDR3 sequence is 16 residues long. The germline V gene has CDR1 LGHDT and CDR2 YNNKEL (reference sequence).

The chain couples TRBV18 to TRBJ1-1; D is ambiguous. V lost 3 bases and J lost 0, with 5 bases in between. CDR1 and CDR2 from the germline V gene are KGHSH and LQKENI. There are 13 residues in the CDR3. CDR3 protein: CASSPQVNTEAFF. For the CDR3, the DNA is TGTGCCAGCTCACCCCAGGTGAACACTGAAGCTTTCTTT.

The chain employs TRBV11-2 and TRBJ2-5, with 10 bases lining up with TRBD2. Looked up from germline, CDR1 is SGHAT and CDR2 is FQNNGV. The CDR3 is 16 residues long. The junction had 5 bases not matched to a gene; V was cut back by 3 bases and J by 1 base. In DNA form, the CDR3 reads TGTGCCAGCAGCTTCCCTAGCGGGGGCTCCCAAGAGACCCAGTACTTC. Translating gives CASSFPSGGSQETQYF.

The V call is TRBV5-1, the J call TRBJ2-5; TRBD2 matches at 11 bases. Germline CDR1 reads SGHRS; CDR2 reads YFSETQ. The CDR3 contains 16 residues. V dropped 4 bases and J dropped 2; count of bases not matched to a gene: 7. The CDR3 sequence: CASSIGTSGTQETQYF. CDR3 sequence (DNA): TGCGCCAGCAGCATCGGGACTAGCGGTACTCAAGAGACCCAGTACTTC.

The chain is built from TRBV30 and TRBJ2-7; TRBD2 aligns across 9 bases. Germline assignment: CDR1 GTSNPN and CDR2 SVGIG (reference sequence). CDR3 length: 17 residues. Trimming took 2 bases from V and 1 from J; bases not matched to a gene: 12. Here the CDR3 DNA reads TGTGCCTGGAGTCCGTACCCCGGACTAGCGAGTTCCTACGAGCAGTACTTC. Its translation: CAWSPYPGLASSYEQYF.

The chain employs TRBV5-1 and TRBJ2-2; no reliable D call. This CDR3 comprises 15 residues. The germline V gene has CDR1 SGHRS and CDR2 YFSETQ. The germline V and J ends were trimmed by 5 bases and 0 bases, with 11 bases remaining between them. CDR3 bases: TGCGCCAGCAGGCCGCGAACCGCGAACACCGGGGAGCTGTTTTTT. This translates into CASRPRTANTGELFF.

The rearrangement joins TRBV2 to TRBJ1-1; no clear D. Per the germline V gene, CDR1 is SNHLY and CDR2 is FYNNEI. The CDR3 spans 15 residues. Trimming left V 4 bases short and J 4 bases short, with 16 bases between. In DNA form, the CDR3 reads TGTGCCAGCAGTGTGAGCCTGGATGCGGGCACTGAAGCTTTCTTT. Translating it yields CASSVSLDAGTEAFF.

V gene TRBV9 combines with J gene TRBJ2-3; 8 positions match TRBD2. Germline assignment: CDR1 SGDLS and CDR2 YYNGEE. The CDR3 consists of 16 residues. V dropped 2 bases and J dropped 1; count of bases not matched to a gene: 6. The CDR3 here is CASSVTSAGGTDTQYF. DNA for the CDR3: TGTGCCAGCAGCGTGACTAGCGCCGGGGGCACAGATACGCAGTATTTT.

Remarks on this clone: This may stem from a read error, because a much larger clone lies one nucleotide away. Additional DNA sequences in this sample encode the identical CDR3. The chain couples TRBV5-4 to TRBJ2-1, with 12 positions matching TRBD2. This CDR3 has 15 residues. Germline assignment: CDR1 SGHNT and CDR2 YYREEE (reference sequence). Trimming cost V 4 bases and J 4 bases; bases outside gene matches: 3. The CDR3 coding sequence is TGTGCCAGCAGCCCGGGACTAGCGGGTTACAATGAGCAGTTCTTC. Translating gives CASSPGLAGYNEQFF.

The chain couples TRBV29-1 to TRBJ2-5; weak D call: TRBD1 (6 bases). The CDR3 is 13 amino acids. CDR1 is SQVTM, CDR2 ANQGSEA, per germline. V was clipped by 6 bases and J by 5 bases, with 16 bases between them. This chain's CDR3 is CSVDRGIQETQYF. The CDR3 DNA follows: TGCAGCGTCGATAGGGGGATTCAGGAGACCCAGTACTTC.

V is TRBV6-1 and J is TRBJ2-7, with a tentative D call TRBD1 (5 bases). CDR3 size: 13 residues. Trimming took off 3 bases at V and 6 bases at J, with 12 bases between the two ends. The germline V gene encodes CDR1 MNHNS and CDR2 SASEGT. The CDR3 sequence: CASSDIRVAEQYF. CDR3 sequence (DNA): TGTGCCAGCAGTGACATCAGGGTAGCCGAGCAGTACTTC.

The genes are TRBV9 and TRBJ2-5; 7 positions match TRBD1. This CDR3 has 15 amino acids. The J segment lost 2 bases and the V segment lost 3 bases, leaving 7 bases of the junction unmatched. Germline V gene lookup returns CDR1 SGDLS and CDR2 YYNGEE. In nucleotides, the CDR3 is TGTGCCAGCAGCGCCACAGGGGCACCGCAAGAGACCCAGTACTTC. Protein product: CASSATGAPQETQYF.

The chain combines TRBV20-1 with TRBJ1-1; D is perhaps TRBD1 (5 bases). Germline CDR1 is DFQATT and CDR2 is SNEGSKA (reference sequence). Trimming took 3 bases from V and 3 from J, leaving 11 bases between them. The CDR3 covers 13 residues. This CDR3 reads CSASDPGYTEAFF. CDR3 DNA sequence: TGCAGTGCTAGTGACCCAGGGTACACTGAAGCTTTCTTT.